This T cell receptor beta chain was identified during a study of post-analysis software for immune sequencing data (dated by TCRdb to about 2015). Study-wide context: Relapsing-remitting, secondary progressive and progressive-relapsing multiple sclerosis were recorded as disease courses, and subtype annotation was lacking for some patients. The multiple sclerosis patient repertoires were compared with some twelve previously published healthy control repertoires from donors aged roughly 6 to 25 years. A subset of samples was prepared in parallel using single-end sample barcoding, then pooled and co-amplified after Illumina adapter ligation. Study-wide conclusions, independent of this receptor: Direct clustering with F measure revealed strong co-clustering of samples prepared in the same batch, which led to a batch-effect correction. The control group was slightly older than the multiple sclerosis patient group. Patients showed significantly higher frequencies than controls for 4 or 5 TRBV segments, among them TRBV5-6, TRBV5-1 and TRBV20-1. Compared with controls, multiple sclerosis patients had significantly lower normalized Chao1 diversity, a finding suggesting substantial peripheral T-cell clonal expansion.

To demonstrate the VDJtools post-analysis software, TCR beta repertoires were profiled from the peripheral blood of about 13 young patients with multiple sclerosis. The multiple sclerosis patients were children and adolescents ranging in age from about 6 to 17 years. The sample holds a few counts of this clonotype. Its antigen target is currently unknown. There are no base qualities to consult, and no much larger clone falls within one base. Library generation was performed with PCR. Sequenced on an Illumina HiSeq 2500. To reduce PCR and sequencing biases, unique molecular identifiers were built into the TCR beta cDNA libraries. Per 1 to 10 million input T cells, approximately 500,000 cDNA molecules were obtained, such that each molecule approximated one T cell. The patient libraries were prepared and sequenced using the same protocol as the earlier healthy control dataset. Samples belonging to the same batch were prepared together, multiplexed and sequenced on a shared HiSeq lane. The study's processing was this. MIGEC handled the raw barcoded reads, throwing out single-read molecular identifier groups before consensus assembly and CDR3 extraction. Clonotype tables were post-analysed with VDJtools, and diversity was normalized by down-sampling all datasets to the smallest sample size. Repertoire overlap clustering matched CDR3 amino acid but not nucleotide sequences to correct batch-related cross-sample contamination. TCRdb reanalyzed the raw reads on its own, using fastp at Q25 for trimming and MiXCR for clone calling, and kept in-frame beta chains. Identical CDR3 proteins give one entry, which carries the most common genes and DNA. TCRdb, not the authors, supplied the V and J calls. The sample records 650,000 to 850,000 distinct CDR3 sequences, 53% of which are singletons. The ten largest clones represent roughly 4.4% of the sample.

The CDR3 goes from the cysteine to the phenylalanine over 13 residues. Only CDR3 DNA remains: 39 bases, in frame from the first base. V and J are truncated by 2 bases and 8 bases respectively, leaving an intervening sequence of 12 bases. CDR1 and CDR2 are drawn from the germline V gene: MGHRA, YSYEKL. The chain is encoded by TRBV4-1 joined to TRBJ1-2; TRBD1 is a weak D gene call, 6 bases matching. The clonotype comes from a girl under 18 with multiple sclerosis. The sample consisted of blood. CDR3 loop: CASSQSQGKGYTF. The DNA reads TGCGCCAGCAGCCAATCACAGGGTAAAGGCTACACCTTC.